This T cell receptor (beta chain) was documented in a study of blood T cell repertoires in COVID-19. In germline, CDR1 is SGHNT, CDR2 YYREEE (reference sequence). The J segment lost 4 bases and the V segment lost 2 bases, leaving 4 bases of the junction unmatched. This CDR3 has 15 amino acids. The assay was immunoSEQ multiplex PCR, and TCRdb's table has in-frame clones only and misses some. The sample carries around 290,000 clones, over 75% recorded once. The source of this sequence is a woman under 40 who had recovered from COVID-19. The chain is built from TRBV5-4 and TRBJ2-4, with 9 bases that match TRBD2. Material for sequencing was PBMCs or T cells enriched from blood (not recorded which). CDR3 coding DNA: TGTGCCAGCAGCTTTCCCGCGGGGGGGAAAAACATTCAGTACTTC. Protein: CASSFPAGGKNIQYF.